One sample yielded the 16 T cell receptor beta chains listed below, sequenced in a study of blood T cell repertoires in COVID-19. This table comes from immunoSEQ multiplex PCR, and its TCRdb copy is limited to in-frame clones, with some not included. The sample includes approximately 150,000 clones, approximately 83% seen only once; the top ten take more than 4.5%. Sequencing was done on a sample of PBMCs or T cells enriched from blood (not recorded which). The receptors were gathered from a man between 65 and 85 years old who had been exposed to COVID-19.

This chain connects TRBV6-2 or TRBV6-3 to TRBJ1-2; the D is unclear. The CDR3 totals 14 residues. V lost 5 bases and J lost 7, with 17 bases in between. Germline CDR1 and CDR2: MNHEY and SVGEGT. The CDR3 nucleotides read TGTGCCAGCAGTACCCTGACACACTTCAGTGGCTACACCTTC. It encodes CASSTLTHFSGYTF.

The chain has TRBV5-1 and TRBJ1-1; D is perhaps TRBD1 (5 bases). Germline-derived CDR1 and CDR2 are SGHRS and YFSETQ. This CDR3 has 16 residues. Trimming pared 0 bases from V and 0 bases from J, leaving 12 bases between. In nucleotides, the CDR3 is TGCGCCAGCAGCTTGGAGGTAGGGGTTATGAACACTGAAGCTTTCTTT. Protein: CASSLEVGVMNTEAFF.

The chain employs TRBV6-2 or TRBV6-3 and TRBJ1-6, with D hard to call. Germline V gives CDR1 MNHEY, CDR2 SVGEGT. This CDR3 spans 11 amino acids. V gave up 4 bases and J gave up 8 bases, with 3 bases separating them. This CDR3 reads CASSSDSPLHF. As DNA, the CDR3 is TGTGCCAGCAGTTCTGATTCACCCCTCCACTTT.

This chain uses TRBV3-1 (or the pseudogene TRBV3-2) with TRBJ1-6; 10 bases map to TRBD1. Germline values: CDR1 LGHDT, CDR2 YNNKEL (reference sequence). The CDR3 consists of 15 residues. The J segment lost 8 bases and the V segment lost 6 bases, leaving 7 bases of the junction unmatched. The DNA for the CDR3 is TGTGCCAGCAGGGGACAGGGGAGATGGGATTCACCCCTCCACTTT. Residues: CASRGQGRWDSPLHF.

A remark on this clone: This CDR3 is also generated by other DNA sequences in the sample. The chain employs TRBV10-2 and TRBJ1-1; 7 bases agree with TRBD1. Germline loops: CDR1 WSHSY, CDR2 SAAADI. The V gene end was trimmed by 3 bases and the J gene end by 5 bases; junction bases not matched to a gene: 3. The CDR3 is 13 residues long. The CDR3 sequence: CASSEQGRTEAFF. As DNA, the CDR3 is TGCGCCAGCAGTGAACAGGGGAGGACTGAAGCTTTCTTT.

This chain links TRBV7-2 with TRBJ2-7, with 8 bases fitting TRBD1. V was pared by 4 bases and J by 6 bases, with 14 bases of the junction left unmatched. CDR3 length: 16 amino acids. CDR1 is SGHTA and CDR2 is FQGNSA in the germline V gene. The CDR3 spells CASSYRDRSVISEQYF. In DNA, the CDR3 is TGTGCCAGCAGCTATCGGGACAGGAGTGTTATAAGCGAGCAGTACTTC.

V gene TRBV4-3 combines with J gene TRBJ2-5; 11 nucleotides align to TRBD2. The length of the CDR3 is 15 residues. The J segment lost 5 bases and the V segment lost 0 bases, leaving 2 bases of the junction unmatched. Germline CDR1 reads LGHNA; CDR2 reads YSLEER. The CDR3 DNA reads TGCGCCAGCAGCCAAGATTCTAGCGGGAGGGAGACCCAGTACTTC. Its translation is CASSQDSSGRETQYF.

The chain carries TRBV3-1 (or the pseudogene TRBV3-2) and TRBJ1-5; D not resolved. Trimming took 3 bases from V and 5 from J, leaving 17 bases between them. Germline CDR1 is LGHDT and CDR2 is YNNKEL (reference sequence). This CDR3 spans 16 amino acids. The CDR3 reads CASSHVPGGDDQPQHF. For the CDR3, the DNA is TGTGCCAGCAGCCATGTCCCCGGCGGCGACGATCAGCCCCAGCATTTT.

This chain connects TRBV5-1 to TRBJ2-1; TRBD2 might be the D (6 bases). Germline V gene lookup returns CDR1 SGHRS and CDR2 YFSETQ. The CDR3 has 15 amino acids. V lost 3 bases and J lost 6, with 16 bases in between. CDR3 amino acids: CASSYSGERTNEQFF. The CDR3 bases are TGCGCCAGCAGCTACTCGGGGGAACGAACCAATGAGCAGTTCTTC.

The rearrangement uses TRBV28 and TRBJ2-3; 8 bases align to TRBD1. The CDR3 spans 15 residues. V lost 1 base and J lost 6; bases outside the gene matches: 6. The germline gives CDR1 MDHEN, CDR2 SYDVKM. The CDR3 sequence is CASSLSTGDGDTQYF. CDR3 bases: TGTGCCAGCAGTTTATCGACAGGGGATGGTGATACGCAGTATTTT.

The genes are TRBV15 and TRBJ1-2; D perhaps matches TRBD1 (5 bases). The CDR3 extends over 13 amino acids. The germline V and J ends were trimmed by 1 base and 7 bases, with 10 bases remaining between them. Germline V CDR1 and CDR2: LNHNV, YYDKDF (reference sequence). Here the CDR3 reads CATSRVLGGGYTF. The CDR3 DNA reads as TGTGCCACCAGCAGAGTCCTGGGGGGTGGCTACACCTTC.

This clone was seen a few times. Other DNA variants within this sample encode the same CDR3. V and J are TRBV19 and TRBJ1-1; 7 bases map to TRBD1. This CDR3 has 13 residues. Germline values: CDR1 LNHDA, CDR2 SQIVND (reference sequence). J gave up 0 bases and V 6 bases, and 1 base lay outside the gene matches. The CDR3 here is CASSTGVNTEAFF. The CDR3 nucleotides read TGTGCCAGTAGCACAGGGGTGAACACTGAAGCTTTCTTT.

CDR3 protein: CASSFRVDEQFF. DNA for the CDR3: TGCGCCAGCAGCTTCAGGGTGGATGAGCAGTTCTTC. The chain has TRBV5-1 and TRBJ2-1, with D perhaps matching TRBD1 (5 bases). This CDR3 is 12 amino acids long. V was cut by 2 bases and J by 8 bases, with 8 bases left in between. The germline V gene encodes CDR1 SGHRS and CDR2 YFSETQ.

The chain has TRBV10-3 and TRBJ2-3; 8 bases agree with TRBD2. Germline values: CDR1 ENHRY, CDR2 SYGVKD. This CDR3 is 18 amino acids long. Losses at the gene ends were 5 bases for V and 5 bases for J; bases not matched to a gene: 18. CDR3 bases: TGTGCCATCAGTCCAGGACGGGAGGGAGGTGTAATTGGAGATACGCAGTATTTT. Translation gives CAISPGREGGVIGDTQYF.

In this sample, this clone turned up once. V usage is TRBV5-4 and J usage is TRBJ2-7, with 7 bases identical to TRBD2. After removal of 4 bases from V and 0 bases from J, the junction contained 4 bases not matched to a gene. The CDR3 spans 14 residues. CDR1 is SGHNT and CDR2 is YYREEE in the germline V gene (reference sequence). The CDR3 is CASSASGDSYEQYF. The CDR3, as DNA: TGTGCCAGCAGCGCAAGCGGGGACTCCTACGAGCAGTACTTC.

The chain employs TRBV19 and TRBJ1-6; D gene uncertain. The germline gives CDR1 LNHDA, CDR2 SQIVND (reference sequence). Deletions cut 9 bases from V and 6 bases from J, with 18 bases between. The CDR3 runs 15 residues. The CDR3, as DNA: TGTGCCAGCATTAAAGACCCGCGGGGTAATTCACCCCTCCACTTT. Translating it yields CASIKDPRGNSPLHF.